A selection of T cell receptor beta chains follows, all from one sample in a study of blood T cell repertoires in COVID-19. TCRdb's table, derived via immunoSEQ multiplex PCR, lists solely in-frame clones and lacks some. The table records approximately 200,000 clones, about 80% of them present only once. The specimen was peripheral blood. The source is a human donor with acute or convalescent COVID-19. The donor label of this sample is uncertain. CDR3s include the opening cysteine and the closing phenylalanine or tryptophan. D genes are given only for firm matches. Where a row states a size, it is once, few, many or the class of an expanded clone; other rows omit it.

length,D,V,J,size,CDR3,DNA
17,TRBD2,TRBV5-4,TRBJ2-1,NA,CASSLVTSGRAGNEQFF,TGTGCCAGCAGCTTGGTGACTAGCGGGAGGGCGGGGAATGAGCAGTTCTTC
17,TRBD2,TRBV19,TRBJ2-7,NA,CASSFRTSGSEPYEQYF,TGTGCCAGTAGTTTTAGGACTAGCGGGAGCGAACCCTACGAGCAGTACTTC
14,TRBD1,TRBV19,TRBJ1-1,few,CASTLFLTGGAAFF,TGTGCCAGTACCTTATTCCTTACAGGGGGCGCAGCTTTCTTT
16,NA,TRBV7-9,TRBJ1-3,NA,CASSKTTGFNVNTIYF,TGTGCCAGCAGCAAAACGACAGGCTTTAATGTAAACACCATATATTTT
15,TRBD2,TRBV28,TRBJ2-1,NA,CASSLWTSGSDEQFF,TGTGCCAGCAGTTTGTGGACTAGCGGGAGCGATGAGCAGTTCTTC
14,NA,TRBV29-1,TRBJ2-3,NA,CSVEGHSPTDTQYF,TGCAGCGTTGAAGGTCACAGCCCCACAGATACGCAGTATTTT
16,TRBD1,TRBV5-1,TRBJ1-3,NA,CASSLRDREVGNTIYF,TGCGCCAGCAGCTTGCGGGACAGGGAGGTTGGAAACACCATATATTTT
16,NA,TRBV7-3,TRBJ2-5,once,CASSLNSIGGGETQYF,TGTGCCAGCAGCTTAAACTCTATTGGGGGCGGGGAGACCCAGTACTTC
17,TRBD1,TRBV9,TRBJ1-2,NA,CASSRTPAGGEDYGYTF,TGTGCCAGCAGTCGTACCCCAGCAGGGGGCGAGGACTATGGCTACACCTTC
15,TRBD1,TRBV7-2,TRBJ2-7,NA,CASSLNRGRTYEQYF,TGTGCCAGCAGCTTGAACAGGGGAAGGACCTACGAGCAGTACTTC
15,NA,TRBV24-1,TRBJ2-3,NA,CATSDTRTTADTQYF,TGTGCCACCAGTGATACCCGGACAACGGCAGATACGCAGTATTTT
16,NA,TRBV7-2,TRBJ2-3,NA,CASSLASGASTDTQYF,TGTGCCAGCAGCTTAGCGAGTGGTGCTAGCACAGATACGCAGTATTTT
11,TRBD1,TRBV28,TRBJ1-1,NA,CASSDRVIAFF,TGTGCCAGCAGTGACAGGGTTATAGCTTTCTTT
15,TRBD1,TRBV28,TRBJ2-3,NA,CASSLLGRGPDTQYF,TGTGCCAGCAGTTTATTGGGCAGGGGGCCGGATACGCAGTATTTT
12,NA,TRBV5-1,TRBJ1-5,few,CASSFSGQPQHF,TGCGCCAGCAGCTTCTCAGGGCAGCCCCAGCATTTT
13,NA,TRBV19,TRBJ2-2,once,CASSIVTAGELFF,TGTGCCAGTAGTATAGTGACTGCCGGGGAGCTGTTTTTT
11,NA,TRBV21-1,TRBJ2-7,few,CASSTYYEQYF,TGTGCCAGCAGCACCTACTACGAGCAGTACTTC
15,TRBD1,TRBV18,TRBJ2-1,NA,CASSYDRGIYNEQFF,TGTGCCAGCTCATATGACAGGGGGATATACAATGAGCAGTTCTTC
15,TRBD1,TRBV6-5,TRBJ2-7,NA,CASRLDRGLSYEQYF,TGTGCCAGCAGGCTGGACAGGGGACTCTCCTACGAGCAGTACTTC
15,NA,TRBV6-5,TRBJ1-2,NA,CASSYSAYGRQGKSF,TGTGCCAGCAGTTACTCGGCCTATGGGCGTCAGGGAAAATCCTTC
16,NA,TRBV16,TRBJ2-2,NA,CASSQNTGPSAGELFF,TGTGCCAGCAGCCAGAACACAGGGCCCTCAGCCGGGGAGCTGTTTTTT
15,NA,TRBV19,TRBJ2-3,few,CASSIEAGRTDTQYF,TGTGCCAGTAGTATAGAGGCGGGGAGGACAGATACGCAGTATTTT
14,TRBD1,TRBV5-1,TRBJ2-7,few,CASSYRDRVNEQYF,TGCGCCAGCAGCTACCGGGACAGGGTTAACGAGCAGTACTTC
17,TRBD1,TRBV27,TRBJ1-3,NA,CASSSWGQGVSGNTIYF,TGTGCCAGCAGTTCCTGGGGACAGGGTGTCTCTGGAAACACCATATATTTT
17,TRBD1,TRBV6-4,TRBJ1-6,NA,CASSDSIGQGYNSPLHF,TGTGCCAGCAGTGACTCGATTGGACAGGGCTATAATTCACCCCTCCACTTT
14,TRBD2,TRBV7-2,TRBJ2-7,NA,CASSLTSGSYEQYF,TGTGCCAGCAGCTTAACTAGCGGGAGTTACGAGCAGTACTTC
14,NA,TRBV18,TRBJ2-1,NA,CASSPAKGHNEQFF,TGTGCCAGCTCACCGGCGAAGGGGCACAATGAGCAGTTCTTC
18,TRBD2,TRBV5-4,TRBJ2-3,NA,CASADQQLAGSLTDTQYF,TGTGCCAGCGCTGACCAACAACTAGCGGGAAGTCTAACAGATACGCAGTATTTT
19,NA,TRBV5-1,TRBJ1-6,NA,CASSLASQAGSSYNSPLHF,TGCGCCAGCAGCTTGGCGTCCCAGGCCGGCAGCTCCTATAATTCACCCCTCCACTTT
14,NA,TRBV25-1,TRBJ2-3,NA,CASSRSGGTDTQYF,TGTGCCAGCAGTCGGTCGGGGGGCACAGATACGCAGTATTTT
14,TRBD1,TRBV7-2,TRBJ2-1,NA,CASSPRTGANEQFF,TGTGCCAGCAGCCCACGGACAGGGGCCAATGAGCAGTTCTTC
15,TRBD2,TRBV29-1,TRBJ2-5,once,CSAEGTSGILETQYF,TGCAGCGCAGAGGGGACTAGCGGGATCCTAGAGACCCAGTACTTC
14,NA,TRBV6-5,TRBJ2-5,NA,CASSLQGTQETQYF,TGTGCCAGTAGCCTCCAGGGGACCCAAGAGACCCAGTACTTC
15,TRBD2,TRBV7-3,TRBJ2-3,NA,CASSLSSGRADTQYF,TGTGCCAGCAGCTTATCTAGCGGGAGGGCGGATACGCAGTATTTT
17,TRBD1,TRBV14,TRBJ2-5,NA,CASSQDGETGVRETQYF,TGTGCCAGCAGCCAAGATGGAGAGACAGGGGTCCGGGAGACCCAGTACTTC
12,TRBD1,TRBV28,TRBJ1-2,NA,CASTPGQGRYTF,TGTGCCAGCACCCCCGGACAGGGGCGGTACACCTTC
15,NA,TRBV3-1/TRBV3-2,TRBJ2-7,NA,CASSQDLYGAYEQYF,TGTGCCAGCAGCCAAGATCTCTACGGAGCCTACGAGCAGTACTTC
15,TRBD1,TRBV5-1,TRBJ1-2,NA,CASSPGQGNNYGYTF,TGCGCCAGCAGCCCCGGACAGGGGAACAACTATGGCTACACCTTC
18,TRBD2,TRBV4-2,TRBJ2-7,NA,CASSQRGLAGGLSYEQYF,TGTGCCAGCAGCCAACGGGGACTAGCGGGAGGACTCTCCTACGAGCAGTACTTC
15,TRBD1,TRBV2,TRBJ2-7,NA,CASRRPGQGIPEQYF,TGTGCCAGCAGGCGTCCGGGACAGGGAATCCCCGAGCAGTACTTC
14,TRBD1,TRBV5-1,TRBJ1-5,few,CASSLGQGVQPQHF,TGCGCCAGCAGCTTGGGACAGGGGGTTCAGCCCCAGCATTTT
13,TRBD1,TRBV29-1,TRBJ2-3,once,CSVETGARDTQYF,TGCAGCGTAGAAACAGGGGCCAGAGATACGCAGTATTTT